This passage covers 6 T cell receptor beta chains from one sample sequenced in a study of cytomegalovirus exposure and HLA in healthy donors. PCR amplification relied on 60 Vbeta primers (plus 13 Jbeta primers). Data came from immunoSEQ multiplex PCR; TCRdb stores just in-frame clones and leaves some out. The table has 84,000 or so clones, approximately 56% seen once. Sequenced material: PBMCs. Receptors originate from a woman in her twenties or thirties in good health and CMV-seropositive.

This chain joins TRBV7-9 and TRBJ1-5, with 8 bases fitting TRBD1. The CDR3 loop spans 17 amino acids. The trim removed 5 bases at V and 4 bases at J, leaving 13 bases unmatched. Germline V CDR1 and CDR2: SEHNR, FQNEAQ (reference sequence). The CDR3 DNA sequence: TGTGCCAGCAGCGCCAGGGGGCGAGTGAAACCTAATCAGCCCCAGCATTTT. Encoded protein: CASSARGRVKPNQPQHF.

The gene calls are TRBV19 and TRBJ1-2, with TRBD1 as a possible D gene (5 bases). This CDR3 region has 15 residues. The V and J ends lost 2 bases and 2 bases respectively, with 12 bases between them. The germline CDR1 and CDR2 sequences are LNHDA and SQIVND (reference sequence). The CDR3 protein is CASSIRVTENYGYTF. As DNA, the CDR3 is TGTGCCAGTAGTATACGAGTGACAGAGAACTATGGCTACACCTTC. Using reference TRBV19 and TRBJ1-2 for the parts outside the CDR3, the full variable domain is DGGITQSPKYLFRKEGQNVTLSCEQNLNHDAMYWYRQDPGQGLRLIYYSQIVNDFQKGDIAEGYSVSREKKESFPLTVTSAQKNPTAFYLCASSIRVTENYGYTFGSGTRLTVV.

J is TRBJ1-2 and V is TRBV5-4; weak D call: TRBD1 (5 bases). CDR3 length: 15 residues. Germline V lookup: CDR1 SGHNT, CDR2 YYREEE (reference sequence). V gave up 4 bases and J gave up 3 bases, with 16 bases separating them. CDR3 DNA: TGTGCCAGCAGCCCCCGCGGGGGAGCGTACTATGGCTACACCTTC. It is translated as CASSPRGGAYYGYTF.

This clone came up a few times. J is TRBJ1-3 and V is TRBV28, with 7 bases identical to TRBD1. Unmatched junction bases numbered 10, after V lost 5 bases and J lost 6 bases. CDR1 is MDHEN and CDR2 is SYDVKM in the germline V gene. CDR3 length equals 15 residues. Written as DNA, the CDR3 is TGTGCCAGCAGTATAGACAGGGTTGAGGCAAACACCATATATTTT. Protein product: CASSIDRVEANTIYF.

The rearrangement uses TRBV9 and TRBJ1-1; D perhaps matches TRBD1 (5 bases). The CDR3 is 20 amino acids. Germline CDR1 reads SGDLS; CDR2 reads YYNGEE. V dropped 3 bases and J dropped 0 bases, with 27 bases sitting between them. CDR3 residues: CASSGKGHGGRETMNTEAFF. CDR3 nucleotides: TGTGCCAGCAGCGGGAAGGGTCATGGGGGACGGGAGACCATGAACACTGAAGCTTTCTTT.

The V call is TRBV11-2, the J call TRBJ1-3; 7 bases are shared with TRBD1. Germline V CDR1 and CDR2: SGHAT, FQNNGV. Trimming cost V 0 bases and J 3 bases; bases outside gene matches: 2. The CDR3 runs 15 residues. The CDR3 nucleotides read TGTGCCAGCAGCTTAGATCCAGGGGGTGGAAACACCATATATTTT. Protein product: CASSLDPGGGNTIYF. Supplemented by reference TRBV11-2 and TRBJ1-3, the full variable domain reads EAGVAQSPRYKIIEKRQSVAFWCNPISGHATLYWYQQILGQGPKLLIQFQNNGVVDDSQLPKDRFSAERLKGVDSTLKIQPAKLEDSAVYLCASSLDPGGGNTIYFGEGSWLTVV.